The T cell receptor (beta chain) described here comes from a study of blood T cell repertoires in COVID-19. Overall study context: Acute and convalescent COVID-19 specimens originated in the United States, Italy and Spain. The cDNA or gDNA used as material had been derived from T cells, B-cell-depleted T cells, or PBMCs.

Assay used: immunoSEQ multiplex PCR; TCRdb lists only in-frame clones, some missing. The sample carries 150,000 to 200,000 clones, about 81% recorded once. The germline V gene has CDR1 SEHNR and CDR2 FQNEAQ (reference sequence). The V segment lost 6 bases and the J segment 6 bases; nucleotides outside the gene matches: 12. The CDR3 is 15 amino acids. The J gene is TRBJ2-3, the V gene TRBV7-9; the match to TRBD1 covers 7 bases. This clonotype was obtained from a human donor in a cohort sampled during active COVID-19. Sample: peripheral blood. CDR3 nucleotide sequence: TGTGCCAGCAGGTGGGGACAGACTGGGCGGGATACGCAGTATTTT. Translation gives CASRWGQTGRDTQYF.